Presented here are 15 T cell receptor beta chains from one specimen sequenced in a study of cytomegalovirus exposure and HLA in healthy donors. The primer mix had 60 Vbeta and 13 Jbeta primers. TCRdb's table, derived via immunoSEQ multiplex PCR, lists solely in-frame clones and lacks some. There are about 130,000 clones in the sample; 60% to 80% occur only once, and about 2.7% lies in the top ten. The sequencing input was PBMCs. The receptors were gathered from a woman in her sixties in good health and CMV-seropositive.

V is TRBV15 and J is TRBJ1-4; no definite D call. This CDR3 region has 17 residues. The V and J ends lost 2 bases and 0 bases respectively, with 13 bases between them. Germline loops: CDR1 LNHNV, CDR2 YYDKDF (reference sequence). CDR3 in DNA: TGTGCCACCAGCAGATCCCACAGTCTTGCAACTAATGAAAAACTGTTTTTT. Encoded protein: CATSRSHSLATNEKLFF. Supplemented by reference TRBV15 and TRBJ1-4, the full variable domain reads DAMVIQNPRYQVTQFGKPVTLSCSQTLNHNVMYWYQQKSSQAPKLLFHYYDKDFNNEADTPDNFQSRRPNTSFCFLDIRSPGLGDTAMYLCATSRSHSLATNEKLFFGSGTQLSVL.

The chain has TRBV19 and TRBJ1-2; TRBD1 matches 8 bases. Germline V gene data show CDR1 as LNHDA and CDR2 as SQIVND (reference sequence). V lost 6 bases to trimming and J lost 3 bases; unmatched junction nucleotides: 6. The CDR3 sequence is 14 residues long. CDR3 residues: CASRRDRSYYGYTF. Written as DNA, the CDR3 is TGTGCCAGTAGAAGGGACAGGTCATACTATGGCTACACCTTC. Together with reference TRBV19 and TRBJ1-2, the CDR3 gives the full variable domain: DGGITQSPKYLFRKEGQNVTLSCEQNLNHDAMYWYRQDPGQGLRLIYYSQIVNDFQKGDIAEGYSVSREKKESFPLTVTSAQKNPTAFYLCASRRDRSYYGYTFGSGTRLTVV.

This clone was seen just once. The chain combines TRBV4-1 with TRBJ2-2; TRBD1 might be the D (6 bases). V was clipped by 4 bases and J by 3 bases, with 18 bases between them. The germline gives CDR1 MGHRA, CDR2 YSYEKL. The CDR3 runs to 17 residues. CDR3 protein: CASSLPQGRLDTGELFF. In DNA, the CDR3 is TGCGCCAGCAGCCTACCACAGGGCCGGTTGGACACCGGGGAGCTGTTTTTT.

The rearrangement links TRBV6-5 to TRBJ1-5, with D possibly matching TRBD1 (6 bases). The V gene lost 6 bases and the J gene lost 11 bases, with 11 bases spanning the gap. Germline loops: CDR1 MNHEY, CDR2 SVGAGI. This CDR3 is built from 11 residues. The CDR3 region has the DNA TGTGCCAGCAGCCAAGGGGGATCCCAGCATTTT. It translates to CASSQGGSQHF.

This clone occurred once. The J gene is TRBJ1-1, the V gene TRBV6-5, with 8 bases fitting TRBD1. Germline CDR1 is MNHEY and CDR2 is SVGAGI. CDR3 length: 13 amino acids. Trimming removed 7 bases from V and 5 bases from J; junction bases left unmatched: 6. The CDR3 bases are TGTGCCAGCACCCAGGGGGCTAGGACTGAAGCTTTCTTT. Translation gives CASTQGARTEAFF.

The CDR3 nucleotides read TGTGCCAGCTCACCACGATCGGAGGGGAATTCACCCCTCCACTTT. Its translation: CASSPRSEGNSPLHF. The V call is TRBV18, the J call TRBJ1-6; possible D gene TRBD1, 5 bases. Germline V gene lookup returns CDR1 KGHSH and CDR2 LQKENI. The CDR3 is made up of 15 amino acids. Deletions cut 1 base from V and 7 bases from J, with 11 bases between.

This clone was counted only a few times. The rearrangement uses TRBV6-1 and TRBJ1-5, with D possibly matching TRBD1 (5 bases). The CDR3 has 17 amino acids. The V gene's germline CDR1 is MNHNS and CDR2 SASEGT. V shed 4 bases and J shed 5 bases, with 21 bases lying between them. CDR3 coding DNA: TGTGCCAGCAGTGTCGGAGGGGACGGGTATCGGCATCAGCCCCAGCATTTT. The encoded protein is CASSVGGDGYRHQPQHF.

This clone was found a few times. V usage is TRBV5-1 and J usage is TRBJ1-5; no firm D call. V lost 2 bases, J lost 6 bases, and 9 bases lay in between. The CDR3 runs 13 residues. Germline lookup yields CDR1 SGHRS and CDR2 YFSETQ. The CDR3 here is CASSFSEGQPQHF. In nucleotides, the CDR3 is TGCGCCAGCAGCTTCTCCGAGGGTCAGCCCCAGCATTTT.

The V and J genes are TRBV6-6 and TRBJ2-5; perhaps TRBD1 as D (6 bases). There are 14 residues in the CDR3. V was cut by 9 bases and J by 4 bases, with 18 bases left in between. CDR1 is MNHNY, CDR2 SVGAGI, per germline (reference sequence). The CDR3 reads CASLGAQGSETQYF. CDR3 DNA: TGTGCCAGTTTGGGGGCACAGGGATCAGAGACCCAGTACTTC.

The chain carries TRBV5-4 and TRBJ2-5; TRBD2 matches 9 bases. V shed 0 bases and J 5 bases; nucleotides not matched to a gene: 8. Germline CDR1 SGHNT, CDR2 YYREEE (reference sequence). This CDR3 spans 16 amino acids. This chain's CDR3 is CASSLERGGAVETQYF. CDR3 coding DNA: TGTGCCAGCAGCTTGGAGCGCGGGGGGGCCGTTGAGACCCAGTACTTC.

The chain employs TRBV10-3 and TRBJ1-1; TRBD1 is a possible D gene (6 bases). The CDR3 is 14 amino acids. The germline gives CDR1 ENHRY, CDR2 SYGVKD. With 7 bases removed from V and 8 bases from J, the gap between germline ends came to 20 bases. The CDR3 nucleotides are TGTGCCATCATGGCAGGCCCTGTAACAGGGGAAGCTTTCTTT. It specifies CAIMAGPVTGEAFF.

The chain has TRBV15 and TRBJ2-7, with 14 nucleotides matching TRBD2. V lost 5 bases and J lost 2; bases outside the gene matches: 11. CDR1 and CDR2 (germline): LNHNV, YYDKDF (reference sequence). The CDR3 is made up of 18 amino acids. As DNA, the CDR3 is TGTGCCACCAGCGGACCGGGACTAGCGGGGGAGAAAACCTACGAGCAGTACTTC. The encoded protein is CATSGPGLAGEKTYEQYF.

The J gene is TRBJ2-1, the V gene TRBV19, with TRBD1 as a possible D gene (6 bases). V lost 8 bases to trimming and J lost 7 bases, with 12 bases between them. Germline CDR1 is LNHDA and CDR2 is SQIVND (reference sequence). The CDR3 extends over 12 amino acids. CDR3 nucleotide sequence: TGTGCCAGTCACACAGGGTGGAATGAGCAGTTCTTC. Translated: CASHTGWNEQFF.

The gene calls are TRBV4-1 and TRBJ2-7; 8 bases are shared with TRBD1. The length of the CDR3 is 13 residues. The trim removed 1 base at V and 5 bases at J, leaving 1 base unmatched. Germline V lookup: CDR1 MGHRA, CDR2 YSYEKL. The CDR3 nucleotides read TGCGCCAGCAGCCAAGGGACAGGGAACGAGCAGTACTTC. Translating it yields CASSQGTGNEQYF.

The chain uses TRBV25-1 and TRBJ1-5; 8 nucleotides agree with TRBD1. V lost 2 bases to trimming and J lost 6 bases; unmatched junction nucleotides: 9. This CDR3 has 16 residues. Germline assignment: CDR1 MGHDK and CDR2 SYGVNS. CDR3 nucleotide sequence: TGTGCCAGCAGTGAACAGGGGGCCTATAGCGGTCAGCCCCAGCATTTT. It specifies CASSEQGAYSGQPQHF. The full variable domain, rest sourced from reference TRBV25-1 and TRBJ1-5, is EADIYQTPRYLVIGTGKKITLECSQTMGHDKMYWYQQDPGMELHLIHYSYGVNSTEKGDLSSESTVSRIRTEHFPLTLESARPSHTSQYLCASSEQGAYSGQPQHFGDGTRLSIL.